What follows are 12 T cell receptor beta chains derived from one specimen sequenced in a study of PD-1 blockade in classical Hodgkin lymphoma. The assay was immunoSEQ multiplex PCR, and TCRdb's table has in-frame clones only and misses some. The repertoire has more than 55,000 clones, more than 75% of them found once; the top ten carry roughly 5%. Every patient had relapsed following autologous stem cell transplantation, and cohorts differed in brentuximab vedotin exposure. The sample was peripheral blood mononuclear cells (PBMCs), taken before the second cycle of nivolumab. Every receptor here comes from a human donor with classical Hodgkin lymphoma.

This clone has only one observation. The chain recombines TRBV5-1 with TRBJ2-1; the D gene could be TRBD1 or TRBD2 (5 bases each). Germline values: CDR1 SGHRS, CDR2 YFSETQ. This CDR3 comprises 14 residues. V was cut by 4 bases and J by 4 bases, with 12 bases left in between. The DNA for the CDR3 is TGCGCCAGCAGCGGGACCTGGGGATACAATGAGCAGTTCTTC. Protein sequence: CASSGTWGYNEQFF. The whole variable domain, filled in from reference TRBV5-1 and TRBJ2-1, reads KAGVTQTPRYLIKTRGQQVTLSCSPISGHRSVSWYQQTPGQGLQFLFEYFSETQRNKGNFPGRFSGRQFSNSRSEMNVSTLELGDSALYLCASSGTWGYNEQFFGPGTRLTVL.

The CDR3 DNA is TGTGCCAGCAGCTTGGGGGCTAGCATTAGCACAGATACGCAGTATTTT. It codes for CASSLGASISTDTQYF. The V and J genes are TRBV5-8 and TRBJ2-3; a possible D gene is TRBD2 (5 bases). Germline values: CDR1 SGHTS, CDR2 YDEGEE. The CDR3 sequence is 16 residues long. Trimming stripped 0 bases from V and 0 bases from J, with 11 bases between.

The chain recombines TRBV7-2 with TRBJ1-3, with no clear D. Per germline, CDR1 SGHTA and CDR2 FQGNSA. The CDR3 loop spans 13 amino acids. Trimming shortened V by 5 bases and J by 8 bases, and 13 bases separated the two germline ends. CDR3 sequence (DNA): TGTGCCAGCAGCCTACTCCCCTTTGACACCATATATTTT. Its translation: CASSLLPFDTIYF.

The genes are TRBV5-1 and TRBJ1-1; D is unclear. From germline, CDR1 is SGHRS and CDR2 YFSETQ. The CDR3 is 15 amino acids. V was trimmed by 4 bases and J by 3 bases, leaving 16 bases between them. The CDR3 loop reads CASSGLRYQDTEAFF. In DNA, the CDR3 is TGCGCCAGCAGCGGTTTGCGGTATCAGGACACTGAAGCTTTCTTT.

The CDR3 nucleotides are TGTGCCAGCAGCTTAGCTGGGGCCATCTGGGAGCTGTTTTTT. Amino acid sequence: CASSLAGAIWELFF. This sequence joins TRBV7-9 and TRBJ2-2, with D possibly matching TRBD1 (5 bases). V shed 0 bases and J shed 9 bases, with 11 bases lying between them. Germline assignment: CDR1 SEHNR and CDR2 FQNEAQ (reference sequence). This CDR3 has 14 amino acids.

A remark on this clone: Other DNA sequences of this sample code for an identical CDR3. The chain carries TRBV2 and TRBJ1-5; 8 nucleotides agree with TRBD1. This CDR3 comprises 16 residues. Germline V gene data show CDR1 as SNHLY and CDR2 as FYNNEI. V dropped 6 bases and J dropped 0; count of bases not matched to a gene: 7. The CDR3 nucleotides are TGTGCCAGCAGCCTTGGACAGGGCTATAGCAATCAGCCCCAGCATTTT. It yields the protein CASSLGQGYSNQPQHF.

The rearrangement uses TRBV5-1 and TRBJ1-1; the match to TRBD1 covers 11 bases. The CDR3 runs to 15 residues. The V and J ends lost 4 bases and 4 bases, in that order; junction bases with no gene match: 6. The germline V gene encodes CDR1 SGHRS and CDR2 YFSETQ. The CDR3: CASSKAGTGGTEAFF. CDR3 nucleotides: TGCGCCAGCAGCAAAGCCGGGACAGGGGGCACTGAAGCTTTCTTT. The full variable domain, completed using reference TRBV5-1 and TRBJ1-1, is KAGVTQTPRYLIKTRGQQVTLSCSPISGHRSVSWYQQTPGQGLQFLFEYFSETQRNKGNFPGRFSGRQFSNSRSEMNVSTLELGDSALYLCASSKAGTGGTEAFFGQGTRLTVV.

The chain combines TRBV5-1 with TRBJ2-7; TRBD1 agrees at 8 bases. After removal of 7 bases from V and 6 bases from J, the junction contained 9 bases not matched to a gene. The germline gives CDR1 SGHRS, CDR2 YFSETQ. The CDR3 consists of 13 residues. The CDR3 bases are TGCGCCAGCGCTCTGACAGGGGATGCCGAGCAGTACTTC. The encoded protein is CASALTGDAEQYF.

The chain is built from TRBV5-1 and TRBJ1-4; no firm D call. The V end lost 0 bases, the J end lost 7 bases, and 13 bases lay between the germline ends. This CDR3 is 15 amino acids long. Germline values: CDR1 SGHRS, CDR2 YFSETQ. CDR3 loop: CASSLEGSVGEKLFF. In DNA, the CDR3 is TGCGCCAGCAGCTTGGAAGGGAGCGTTGGTGAAAAACTGTTTTTT.

V and J are TRBV5-4 and TRBJ1-1, with D maybe TRBD1 (6 bases). Germline CDR1 reads SGHNT; CDR2 reads YYREEE (reference sequence). The V end was cut by 2 bases, the J end by 0 bases, with 11 bases between. CDR3 length: 15 amino acids. CDR3 sequence (DNA): TGTGCCAGCAGCTTCGGGGGGCCTATGAACACTGAAGCTTTCTTT. This sequence encodes CASSFGGPMNTEAFF. Using reference TRBV5-4 and TRBJ1-1 for the parts outside the CDR3, the full variable domain is ETGVTQSPTHLIKTRGQQVTLRCSSQSGHNTVSWYQQALGQGPQFIFQYYREEENGRGNFPPRFSGLQFPNYSSELNVNALELDDSALYLCASSFGGPMNTEAFFGQGTRLTVV.

CDR3: CASRKPGQPTNYGYTF. The DNA for the CDR3 is TGTGCCAGCAGGAAGCCGGGACAGCCCACTAACTATGGCTACACCTTC. The chain carries TRBV28 and TRBJ1-2; 7 positions agree with TRBD1. This CDR3 is built from 16 residues. The ends lost 6 bases at V and 0 bases at J; junction bases unmatched: 10. Germline CDR1 MDHEN, CDR2 SYDVKM.

In its sample, this clone was seen once. This chain joins TRBV5-8 and TRBJ2-1; TRBD1 might be the D (6 bases). The CDR3 sequence is 14 residues long. V lost 6 bases, J lost 2 bases, and 12 bases lay in between. Germline V gene lookup returns CDR1 SGHTS and CDR2 YDEGEE. The CDR3 sequence: CASTLSGAYNEQFF. The CDR3 coding sequence is TGTGCCAGCACCTTATCAGGGGCCTACAATGAGCAGTTCTTC.